The 22 T cell receptor beta chains below all came from one sample that was sequenced in a study of T cell responses to AZD1222 COVID-19 vaccine. TCRdb keeps only in-frame clones here, not all; method: immunoSEQ multiplex PCR. The sample records fewer than 200,000 clones, 85% to 95% being singletons. The sample in question was peripheral blood, obtained on day 0 of AZD1222 vaccination. The receptors were gathered from an adult in good health.

The genes are TRBV5-6 and TRBJ1-2; D gene unclear. This CDR3 is 14 amino acids long. Germline lookup yields CDR1 SGHDT and CDR2 YYEEEE. Trimming removed 1 base from V and 2 bases from J, with 9 bases in between. CDR3 in DNA: TGTGCCAGCAGCTTGAGCGGGAGCAACTATGGCTACACCTTC. It yields the protein CASSLSGSNYGYTF.

This sequence joins TRBV29-1 and TRBJ1-2; D may be TRBD1 (5 bases). V shed 1 base and J shed 4 bases, with 28 bases lying between them. The CDR3 extends over 19 amino acids. The germline CDR1 and CDR2 sequences are SQVTM and ANQGSEA. The CDR3 sequence is CSVEVGSEGAGMYFYGYTF. CDR3 coding DNA: TGCAGCGTTGAAGTTGGAAGCGAAGGGGCAGGGATGTACTTCTATGGCTACACCTTC.

This rearrangement joins TRBV20-1 to TRBJ2-2; D may match TRBD1 or TRBD2 (5 bases each). Germline assignment: CDR1 DFQATT and CDR2 SNEGSKA (reference sequence). Trimming shortened V by 3 bases and J by 3 bases, and 11 bases separated the two germline ends. CDR3 length: 14 residues. The CDR3 loop is CSASEGMDTGELFF. DNA of the CDR3: TGCAGTGCTAGTGAGGGGATGGACACCGGGGAGCTGTTTTTT.

The chain employs TRBV2 and TRBJ1-2, with unresolved D. Germline values: CDR1 SNHLY, CDR2 FYNNEI. The CDR3 is made up of 15 amino acids. V lost 2 bases and J lost 5, with 15 bases in between. For the CDR3, the DNA is TGTGCCAGCAGTGAATTCGGTGCATCGGTATATGGCTACACCTTC. Amino acids: CASSEFGASVYGYTF.

The chain couples TRBV25-1 to TRBJ1-1; D unclear. This CDR3 comprises 13 residues. V was pared by 4 bases and J by 0 bases, with 6 bases between. CDR1 and CDR2 from the germline V gene are MGHDK and SYGVNS. DNA for the CDR3: TGTGCCAGCAGTGTAGGACTGAACACTGAAGCTTTCTTT. Translated, it gives CASSVGLNTEAFF.

The CDR3 loop reads CASAGHMNTEAFF. Written as DNA, the CDR3 is TGTGCCAGCGCGGGACACATGAACACTGAAGCTTTCTTT. This chain connects TRBV6-5 to TRBJ1-1, with a possible D match to TRBD1 (6 bases). The germline gives CDR1 MNHEY, CDR2 SVGAGI. The CDR3 contains 13 residues. V was cut by 8 bases and J by 0 bases, with 10 bases left in between.

The rearrangement joins TRBV29-1 to TRBJ2-1; 12 bases match TRBD1. The CDR3 loop spans 14 amino acids. After removal of 7 bases from V and 8 bases from J, the junction contained 9 bases not matched to a gene. Germline CDR1 is SQVTM and CDR2 is ANQGSEA. The CDR3 nucleotides are TGCAGCGCCGACGGGACAGGGGGCTTGGATGAGCAGTTCTTC. It yields the protein CSADGTGGLDEQFF.

The V gene is TRBV6-5, the J gene TRBJ1-2; 10 nucleotides agree with TRBD1. Germline V CDR1 and CDR2: MNHEY, SVGAGI. The CDR3 totals 15 residues. V lost 5 bases and J lost 1; bases outside the gene matches: 4. This CDR3 reads CASSTRDRGNYGYTF. For the CDR3, the DNA is TGTGCCAGCAGTACCCGGGACAGGGGTAACTATGGCTACACCTTC.

The chain recombines TRBV7-2 with TRBJ1-5; TRBD1 agrees at 9 bases. The CDR3 is 15 amino acids. With 4 bases clipped from V and 1 base from J, the junction kept 2 bases outside the gene matches. Germline CDR1 and CDR2: SGHTA and FQGNSA. This chain's CDR3 is CASSSGTGSNQPQHF. CDR3 bases: TGTGCCAGCAGCTCCGGGACAGGGAGCAATCAGCCCCAGCATTTT.

This clone was found once. The chain combines TRBV5-5 with TRBJ1-2; D gene uncertain. V was pared by 0 bases and J by 5 bases, with 11 bases between. This CDR3 has 14 residues. Germline V gives CDR1 SGHKS, CDR2 YYEKEE (reference sequence). The CDR3 sequence: CASSLEEGRYGYTF. CDR3 DNA sequence: TGTGCCAGCAGCTTGGAAGAGGGTCGGTATGGCTACACCTTC.

The V call is TRBV28, the J call TRBJ2-7; 9 bases are a match to TRBD1. Germline V gene data show CDR1 as MDHEN and CDR2 as SYDVKM. V lost 6 bases, J lost 3 bases, and 9 bases stayed unmatched. The CDR3 totals 15 residues. The CDR3 region is CASRGGGTGLYEQYF. In DNA form, the CDR3 reads TGTGCCAGCAGAGGAGGGGGGACAGGGCTCTACGAGCAGTACTTC.

This clone has ten or more counts. The chain uses TRBV19 and TRBJ2-2, with TRBD1 as a possible D gene (6 bases). Looked up from germline, CDR1 is LNHDA and CDR2 is SQIVND (reference sequence). Between the trimmed V and J ends, which lost 4 bases and 3 bases, there was a span of 15 bases. The CDR3 loop spans 16 amino acids. CDR3 DNA sequence: TGTGCCAGTAGTACTCCACAGGGAGCGCACACCGGGGAGCTGTTTTTT. Protein: CASSTPQGAHTGELFF.

The J gene is TRBJ2-7, the V gene TRBV9; D may be TRBD1 (5 bases). From germline, CDR1 is SGDLS and CDR2 YYNGEE. Trimming left V 4 bases short and J 0 bases short, with 23 bases between. The CDR3 loop spans 18 amino acids. CDR3 sequence: CASSPMGSTASSSYEQYV. The CDR3 DNA sequence: TGTGCCAGCAGCCCGATGGGTTCGACAGCCTCAAGCTCCTACGAGCAGTACGTC.

The chain couples TRBV3-1 (or the pseudogene TRBV3-2) to TRBJ1-4, with D possibly TRBD1 on 6 matching bases. Trimming pared 4 bases from V and 8 bases from J, leaving 8 bases between. The CDR3 loop spans 12 amino acids. Germline V CDR1 and CDR2: LGHDT, YNNKEL (reference sequence). Here the CDR3 reads CASSLTGEKLFF. The CDR3 DNA is TGTGCCAGCAGCCTTACAGGGGAAAAACTGTTTTTT.

V gene TRBV5-6 combines with J gene TRBJ2-5, with 8 bases that match TRBD1. Germline CDR1 SGHDT, CDR2 YYEEEE. Unmatched junction bases numbered 3, after V lost 0 bases and J lost 5 bases. The CDR3 is 14 residues long. CDR3 coding DNA: TGTGCCAGCAGCTTGGACAGGGGGTTCGAGACCCAGTACTTC. It specifies CASSLDRGFETQYF.

V gene TRBV30 combines with J gene TRBJ1-2; no clear D gene. Germline V CDR1 and CDR2: GTSNPN, SVGIG (reference sequence). The ends were cut back, 0 bases at V and 2 bases at J, with 19 bases in the middle. CDR3 length: 17 amino acids. As DNA, the CDR3 is TGTGCCTGGAGTGTTGGGTTGGGCCGAGAAAGAAACTATGGCTACACCTTC. Amino acid sequence: CAWSVGLGRERNYGYTF.

This clone was seen more than once but under ten times. This rearrangement joins TRBV19 to TRBJ2-2; 10 positions match TRBD1. CDR3 length equals 14 residues. V shed 9 bases, J shed 1 base, and the junction held 2 bases outside the gene matches. CDR1 and CDR2 from the germline V gene are LNHDA and SQIVND (reference sequence). DNA of the CDR3: TGTGCCAGCAGGGACAGGGGGAACACCGGGGAGCTGTTTTTT. It encodes CASRDRGNTGELFF.

This clone showed up just once. This chain links TRBV28 with TRBJ2-1, with D maybe TRBD2 (6 bases). This CDR3 contains 15 residues. CDR1 MDHEN and CDR2 SYDVKM come from the germline V gene. Trimming stripped 0 bases from V and 0 bases from J, with 6 bases between. The CDR3 loop reads CASSLWGGSYNEQFF. The CDR3 bases are TGTGCCAGCAGTTTATGGGGGGGCTCCTACAATGAGCAGTTCTTC.

V gene TRBV4-3 combines with J gene TRBJ1-1; D gene ambiguous. The V end was cut by 4 bases, the J end by 3 bases, with 12 bases between. The germline V gene encodes CDR1 LGHNA and CDR2 YSLEER. This CDR3 has 14 residues. CDR3 region: CASSPMVVHTEAFF. CDR3 in DNA: TGCGCCAGCAGCCCTATGGTAGTGCACACTGAAGCTTTCTTT.

The chain joins TRBV7-9 to TRBJ1-2, with 8 bases matching TRBD1. The V gene's germline CDR1 is SEHNR and CDR2 FQNEAQ (reference sequence). Trimming removed 5 bases from V and 6 bases from J; junction bases left unmatched: 14. The CDR3 consists of 16 residues. The CDR3 coding sequence is TGTGCCAGCAGCGCCACGAATACAGGGGGGCGGCATGGCTACACCTTC. This gives the protein CASSATNTGGRHGYTF. The full variable domain, its missing parts supplied by reference TRBV7-9 and TRBJ1-2, is DTGVSQNPRHKITKRGQNVTFRCDPISEHNRLYWYRQTLGQGPEFLTYFQNEAQLEKSRLLSDRFSAERPKGSFSTLEIQRTEQGDSAMYLCASSATNTGGRHGYTFGSGTRLTVV.

The chain has TRBV19 and TRBJ1-2; D is perhaps TRBD1 (5 bases). This CDR3 comprises 15 residues. Trimming shortened V by 7 bases and J by 8 bases, and 23 bases separated the two germline ends. Germline V CDR1 and CDR2: LNHDA, SQIVND (reference sequence). The CDR3 coding sequence is TGTGCCAGTAAACGAACCCCCGGGACGCAGCGGGGCTACACCTTC. It encodes CASKRTPGTQRGYTF.

This clone has just one count. The rearrangement uses TRBV2 and TRBJ2-7, with 11 bases matching TRBD1. CDR1 is SNHLY, CDR2 FYNNEI, per germline. There are 15 residues in the CDR3. The V segment lost 5 bases and the J segment 6 bases; nucleotides outside the gene matches: 9. The CDR3 DNA reads as TGTGCCAGCAGTACGAGCCCCGGGACAGGGGGCGAGCAGTACGTC. It yields the protein CASSTSPGTGGEQYV.